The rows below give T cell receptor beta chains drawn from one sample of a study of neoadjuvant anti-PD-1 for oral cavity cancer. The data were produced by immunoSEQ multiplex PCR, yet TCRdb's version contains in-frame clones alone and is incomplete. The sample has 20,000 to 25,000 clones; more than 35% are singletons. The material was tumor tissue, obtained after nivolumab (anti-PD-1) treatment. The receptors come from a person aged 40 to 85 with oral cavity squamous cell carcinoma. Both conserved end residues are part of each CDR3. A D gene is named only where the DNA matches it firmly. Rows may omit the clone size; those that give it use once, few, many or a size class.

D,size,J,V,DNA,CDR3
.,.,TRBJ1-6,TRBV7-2,TGTGCCAGCAGCCCCGGGACACGCAATTCACCCCTCCACTTT,CASSPGTRNSPLHF
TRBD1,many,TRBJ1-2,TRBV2,TGTGCCAGCAGTAAAGGATACAGGGGAGACTATGGCTACACCTTC,CASSKGYRGDYGYTF
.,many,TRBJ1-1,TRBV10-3,TGTGCCATCAGTGAGGGTGGAACTGAAGCTTTCTTT,CAISEGGTEAFF
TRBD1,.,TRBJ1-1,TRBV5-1,TGCGCCAGCAGCTTGGTCCCGGGACAGGGTGAAGCTTTCTTT,CASSLVPGQGEAFF
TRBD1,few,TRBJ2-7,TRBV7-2,TGTGCCAGCAGCTTAGTGACAGGGCCCCTAACCTACGAGCAGTACTTC,CASSLVTGPLTYEQYF
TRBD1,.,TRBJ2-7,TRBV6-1,TGTGCCAGCAGGATGAACAGGGGGCGCTACGAGCAGTACTTC,CASRMNRGRYEQYF
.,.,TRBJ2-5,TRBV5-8,TGTGCCAGCAGCTCCCCTTATCAAGGGGCCCGAGAGACCCAGTACTTC,CASSSPYQGARETQYF
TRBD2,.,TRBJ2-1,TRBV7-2,TGTGCCAGCAGATCCGGACTAGCGGGGTACAATGAGCAGTTCTTC,CASRSGLAGYNEQFF
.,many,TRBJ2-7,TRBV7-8,TGTGCCAGCAGCTTGGTGGAGGGAAACTCCTACGAGCAGTACTTC,CASSLVEGNSYEQYF
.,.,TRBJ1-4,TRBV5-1,TGCGCCAGCAGCCCCGGACACCGGGGTGAAAAACTGTTTTTT,CASSPGHRGEKLFF
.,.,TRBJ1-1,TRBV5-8,TGTGCCAGCAGCCCCGGAGGAACTGAAGCTTTCTTT,CASSPGGTEAFF
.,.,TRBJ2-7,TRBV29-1,TGCAGCGTGGAACCTGGAATGGGCGTAGCGCCGGCGGGGTACGAGCAGTACTTC,CSVEPGMGVAPAGYEQYF
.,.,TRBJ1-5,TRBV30,TGTGCCTGGAGTTGGGGAGGGAATAGCAATCAGCCCCAGCATTTT,CAWSWGGNSNQPQHF
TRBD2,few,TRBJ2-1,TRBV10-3,TGTGCCATCAGTCTAGCGGGGGGGCTGGAGCAGTTCTTC,CAISLAGGLEQFF
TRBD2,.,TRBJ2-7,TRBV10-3,TGTGCCATCAGTGAGTCGACTAGCGGGGGGATGCAGTACTTC,CAISESTSGGMQYF
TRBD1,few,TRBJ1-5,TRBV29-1,TGCAGCGTTTCACAGGGGGGCGGGAGCAATCAGCCCCAGCATTTT,CSVSQGGGSNQPQHF
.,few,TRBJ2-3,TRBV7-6,TGTGCCAGCAGCCAAGGGGGGGGACTACGCACAGATACGCAGTATTTT,CASSQGGGLRTDTQYF
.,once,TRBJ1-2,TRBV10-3,TGTGCCAGTGAACCGGGACACTTGGAATCTTTAGCTAACTATGGCTACACCTTC,CASEPGHLESLANYGYTF